The clone carrying this TCR beta chain was observed many times. What it recognizes is unknown. V was trimmed by 6 bases and J by 5 bases, leaving 11 bases between them. In germline, CDR1 is DFQATT, CDR2 SNEGSKA (reference sequence). The CDR3 length is 11 residues. During its preparation, the TCRbeta library received unique molecular identifiers. TCRdb redid the calling of the PCR reads with MiXCR, one entry per CDR3 protein. The sample includes 670,000 or so distinct CDR3 sequences, roughly 13% of them seen just once. This record belongs to a study of T-cell reconstitution after alpha-beta-depleted transplantation in children. General study points: Some patients owed their high day-60 TCRbeta diversity to surviving recipient T cells and thymic progenitors. Most T-cell counts and diversity one year after the transplant came from T cells that were newly produced. In patients about two months after transplant, alpha-beta T cells reportedly arose from several hundred expanded graft clones.

The clonotype was recovered from a girl aged 2 to 9 with congenital amegakaryocytic thrombocytopenia, due to receive a stem cell transplant. The V and J genes are TRBV20-1 and TRBJ2-7; D unresolved. The sequences come from PBMCs, collected before TCRalphabeta/CD19-depleted stem cell transplant. The CDR3 DNA is TGCAGTGCCCCAGTCGTCCACGAGCAGTACTTC. Translating gives CSAPVVHEQYF.